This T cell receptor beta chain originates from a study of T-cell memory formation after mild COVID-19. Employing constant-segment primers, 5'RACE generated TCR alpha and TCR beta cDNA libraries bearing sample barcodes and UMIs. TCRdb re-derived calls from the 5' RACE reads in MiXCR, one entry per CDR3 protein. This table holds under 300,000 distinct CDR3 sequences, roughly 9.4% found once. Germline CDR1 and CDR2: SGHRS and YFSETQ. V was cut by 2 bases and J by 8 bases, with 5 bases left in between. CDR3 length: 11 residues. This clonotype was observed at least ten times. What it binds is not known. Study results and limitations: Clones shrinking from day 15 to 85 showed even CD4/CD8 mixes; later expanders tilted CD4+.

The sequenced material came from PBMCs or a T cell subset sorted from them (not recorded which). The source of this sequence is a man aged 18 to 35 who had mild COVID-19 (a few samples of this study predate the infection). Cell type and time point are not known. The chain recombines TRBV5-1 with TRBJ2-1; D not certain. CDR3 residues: CASSFHHEQFF. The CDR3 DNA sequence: TGCGCCAGCAGCTTTCACCATGAGCAGTTCTTC. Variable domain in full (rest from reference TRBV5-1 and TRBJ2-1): KAGVTQTPRYLIKTRGQQVTLSCSPISGHRSVSWYQQTPGQGLQFLFEYFSETQRNKGNFPGRFSGRQFSNSRSEMNVSTLELGDSALYLCASSFHHEQFFGPGTRLTVL.